This T cell receptor beta chain was sequenced in a study of blood T cells in healthy people across ages. Across the study: Per every two T cells, about one barcoded beta molecule was captured by template switching. General study findings and limits: Fewer expanded clones and more diversity marked long-lived versus aged donors.

This CDR3 region has 14 residues. CDR1 is SEHNR and CDR2 is FQNEAQ in the germline V gene (reference sequence). A second PCR, run for about 7 to 12 cycles, used a sample-barcoded 5' primer plus a J-beta primer mix. The study obtained at least 2.5 million CDR3-containing paired-end reads from every sample. TCRdb passed the 5' RACE reads through MiXCR, listing each CDR3 protein once. There are more than 500,000 distinct CDR3 sequences in the sample; roughly 29% occur only once, and around 20% lies in the top ten. In each sample, at least 6 million PBMCs were isolated. This clonotype was detected a few times. Antigen specificity is unknown.

The TCR originated in a woman in her seventies in good health. The source material was blood. The J gene is TRBJ2-1, the V gene TRBV7-9, with 8 bases identical to TRBD2. The DNA matches TRBJ2-7 better at its end, which makes the J call doubtful. As DNA, the CDR3 is TGTGCCAGCAGCTTAAGTAGCGGGGTCGGCGAGCAGTACTTC. It translates to CASSLSSGVGEQYF.